Listed below are T cell receptor beta chains from one sample, sequenced in a study of T-cell memory formation after mild COVID-19. TCRdb re-derived calls from the 5' RACE reads in MiXCR, one entry per CDR3 protein. The sample yields 250,000 to 350,000 distinct CDR3 sequences, about a sixth seen once. Sequencing was done on a sample of PBMCs or a T cell subset sorted from them (not recorded which). The receptors here all came from a man between 18 and 35 years old who had mild COVID-19 (a few samples of this study predate the infection). Cell type and time point are not known. Each CDR3 is given with its conserved first and last residue. Each record gives: J gene, CDR3 length, V gene, clone size, D gene, CDR3 DNA, CDR3 protein. The D gene is left open where the match is weak. Rows give clone size only sometimes, using once, few, many, or a class for an expanded clone.

J gene: TRBJ1-6; CDR3 length: 14; V gene: TRBV5-6; clone size: few; D gene: TRBD1; CDR3 DNA: TGTGCCAGCAGCTACGGGACAGAAAATTCACCCCTCCACTTT; CDR3 protein: CASSYGTENSPLHF
J gene: TRBJ2-2; CDR3 length: 16; V gene: TRBV12-3/TRBV12-4; clone size: many; D gene: TRBD2; CDR3 DNA: TGTGCCAGCAGTCCCACTAGCGGGGGGGCGGTCGGGGAGCTGTTTTTT; CDR3 protein: CASSPTSGGAVGELFF
J gene: TRBJ2-3; CDR3 length: 15; V gene: TRBV5-1; clone size: few; D gene: NA; CDR3 DNA: TGCGCCAGCAGCTTATCTCACGCTCCCACAGATACGCAGTATTTT; CDR3 protein: CASSLSHAPTDTQYF
J gene: TRBJ1-2; CDR3 length: 15; V gene: TRBV4-1; clone size: NA; D gene: NA; CDR3 DNA: TGCGCCAGCAGCCACAATCCGGGACATTCCTACGGCTACACCTTC; CDR3 protein: CASSHNPGHSYGYTF
J gene: TRBJ1-1; CDR3 length: 17; V gene: TRBV4-1; clone size: NA; D gene: NA; CDR3 DNA: TGCGCCAGCAGCCAAGTCCCCACAGTCCGGAGGGACACTGAAGCTTTCTTT; CDR3 protein: CASSQVPTVRRDTEAFF
J gene: TRBJ2-3; CDR3 length: 14; V gene: TRBV30; clone size: NA; D gene: TRBD1; CDR3 DNA: TGTGCCTCGAAAAGGGGGCCCAGCACAGATACGCAGTATTTT; CDR3 protein: CASKRGPSTDTQYF
J gene: TRBJ2-1; CDR3 length: 13; V gene: TRBV6-2/TRBV6-3; clone size: few; D gene: NA; CDR3 DNA: TGTGCCAGCAGAAGGGACGGCGGCAATGAGCAGTTCTTC; CDR3 protein: CASRRDGGNEQFF
J gene: TRBJ2-2; CDR3 length: 13; V gene: TRBV12-3/TRBV12-4; clone size: many; D gene: NA; CDR3 DNA: TGTGCCAGCAGTTTATGGGACACCGGGGAGCTGTTTTTT; CDR3 protein: CASSLWDTGELFF
J gene: TRBJ2-7; CDR3 length: 16; V gene: TRBV12-3/TRBV12-4; clone size: few; D gene: NA; CDR3 DNA: TGTGCCAGCAGTTCGGGAGACAGGAGATTAGCCTACGAGCAGTACTTC; CDR3 protein: CASSSGDRRLAYEQYF
J gene: TRBJ2-6; CDR3 length: 16; V gene: TRBV7-6; clone size: NA; D gene: NA; CDR3 DNA: TGTGCCAGCAGCTTCTTCCAGGGATCTGGGGCCAACGTCCTGACTTTC; CDR3 protein: CASSFFQGSGANVLTF
J gene: TRBJ1-6; CDR3 length: 16; V gene: TRBV5-1; clone size: few; D gene: TRBD1; CDR3 DNA: TGCGCCAGCAGCTTTTATCTGACAGGGGGCAATTCACCCCTCCACTTT; CDR3 protein: CASSFYLTGGNSPLHF
J gene: TRBJ1-6; CDR3 length: 15; V gene: TRBV18; clone size: few; D gene: NA; CDR3 DNA: TGTGCCAGCTCACCTGAGGGAAACAGAAATTCACCCCTCCACTTT; CDR3 protein: CASSPEGNRNSPLHF
J gene: TRBJ2-5; CDR3 length: 13; V gene: TRBV18; clone size: NA; D gene: NA; CDR3 DNA: TGTGCCAGCTCACCACCCCTTATCGAGACCCAGTACTTC; CDR3 protein: CASSPPLIETQYF
J gene: TRBJ1-2; CDR3 length: 13; V gene: TRBV19; clone size: NA; D gene: NA; CDR3 DNA: TGTGCCACCAAAGTCCCGGGGATGAGTGGCTACACCTTC; CDR3 protein: CATKVPGMSGYTF
J gene: TRBJ2-5; CDR3 length: 13; V gene: TRBV6-2/TRBV6-3; clone size: few; D gene: NA; CDR3 DNA: TGTGCCAGCAGTTCCACCCCCGAAGTGACCCAGTACTTC; CDR3 protein: CASSSTPEVTQYF
J gene: TRBJ2-1; CDR3 length: 17; V gene: TRBV4-2; clone size: NA; D gene: TRBD2; CDR3 DNA: TGTGCCAGCAGCCAGACCCCGGCCGGACTAGCGGGGTATGAGCAGTTCTTC; CDR3 protein: CASSQTPAGLAGYEQFF
J gene: TRBJ1-1; CDR3 length: 15; V gene: TRBV5-6; clone size: NA; D gene: NA; CDR3 DNA: TGTGCCAGCAGCTTGTTGGGACACATGAACACTGAAGCTTTCTTT; CDR3 protein: CASSLLGHMNTEAFF
J gene: TRBJ2-1; CDR3 length: 15; V gene: TRBV6-1; clone size: many; D gene: TRBD2; CDR3 DNA: TGTGCCAGCAGGACCCTTAGACTAGCGGACAATGAGCAGTTCTTC; CDR3 protein: CASRTLRLADNEQFF
J gene: TRBJ2-1; CDR3 length: 16; V gene: TRBV11-2; clone size: few; D gene: TRBD2; CDR3 DNA: TGTGCCAGCAGCTTTAGCGGGGGGTTCTCCTACAATGAGCAGTTCTTC; CDR3 protein: CASSFSGGFSYNEQFF
J gene: TRBJ1-5; CDR3 length: 18; V gene: TRBV4-1; clone size: NA; D gene: NA; CDR3 DNA: TGCGCCAGCAGCCCATACCCCGTTGATGACAGGCGAGGTCAGCCCCAGCATTTT; CDR3 protein: CASSPYPVDDRRGQPQHF
J gene: TRBJ2-3; CDR3 length: 14; V gene: TRBV3-1; clone size: few; D gene: NA; CDR3 DNA: TGTGCCAGCAGCCGAACGACAGTACCAGATACGCAGTATTTT; CDR3 protein: CASSRTTVPDTQYF
J gene: TRBJ2-1; CDR3 length: 15; V gene: TRBV12-3/TRBV12-4; clone size: NA; D gene: NA; CDR3 DNA: TGTGCCAGCAGTCCAGGGCTTTACTCCTACAATGAGCAGTTCTTC; CDR3 protein: CASSPGLYSYNEQFF
J gene: TRBJ1-2; CDR3 length: 15; V gene: TRBV6-5; clone size: NA; D gene: TRBD1; CDR3 DNA: TGTGCCAGCAGTTACAAGGGACAGGGAGTCTATGGCTACACCTTC; CDR3 protein: CASSYKGQGVYGYTF
J gene: TRBJ2-3; CDR3 length: 17; V gene: TRBV6-6; clone size: NA; D gene: TRBD2; CDR3 DNA: TGTGCCAGCAGTCCCGCGGGGGGGCCCATGTTAGCAGATACGCAGTATTTT; CDR3 protein: CASSPAGGPMLADTQYF
J gene: TRBJ2-3; CDR3 length: 13; V gene: TRBV5-4; clone size: NA; D gene: NA; CDR3 DNA: TGTGCCAGCAGCTTCGACTCGGGGGATACGCAGTATTTT; CDR3 protein: CASSFDSGDTQYF
J gene: TRBJ1-5; CDR3 length: 15; V gene: TRBV27; clone size: NA; D gene: NA; CDR3 DNA: TGTGCCAGCAGTTCGACACCCGAGTTGCATCAGCCCCAGCATTTT; CDR3 protein: CASSSTPELHQPQHF
J gene: TRBJ2-1; CDR3 length: 17; V gene: TRBV7-9; clone size: few; D gene: TRBD2; CDR3 DNA: TGTGCCAGCAGCACGGGACTAGCGGGGGGGCACTACAATGAGCAGTTCTTC; CDR3 protein: CASSTGLAGGHYNEQFF
J gene: TRBJ1-6; CDR3 length: 14; V gene: TRBV20-1; clone size: NA; D gene: NA; CDR3 DNA: TGCAGTGCTAGAGATTGGCAGTTAAATTCACCCCTCCACTTT; CDR3 protein: CSARDWQLNSPLHF
J gene: TRBJ1-2; CDR3 length: 15; V gene: TRBV6-5; clone size: few; D gene: NA; CDR3 DNA: TGTGCCAGCAGTTACGAGCCTGGACGTTCCTATGGCTACACCTTC; CDR3 protein: CASSYEPGRSYGYTF